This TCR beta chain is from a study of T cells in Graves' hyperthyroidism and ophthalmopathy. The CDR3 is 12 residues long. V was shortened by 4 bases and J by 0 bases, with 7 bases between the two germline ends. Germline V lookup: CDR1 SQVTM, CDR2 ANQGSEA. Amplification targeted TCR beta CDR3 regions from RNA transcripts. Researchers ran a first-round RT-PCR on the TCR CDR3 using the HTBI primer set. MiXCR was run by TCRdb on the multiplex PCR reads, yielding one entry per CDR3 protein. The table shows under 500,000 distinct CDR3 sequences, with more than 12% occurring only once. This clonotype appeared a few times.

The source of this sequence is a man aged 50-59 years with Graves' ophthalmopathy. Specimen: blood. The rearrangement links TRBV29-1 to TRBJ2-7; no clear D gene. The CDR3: CSVGPSSYEQYF. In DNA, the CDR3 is TGCAGCGTTGGTCCAAGCTCCTACGAGCAGTACTTC.